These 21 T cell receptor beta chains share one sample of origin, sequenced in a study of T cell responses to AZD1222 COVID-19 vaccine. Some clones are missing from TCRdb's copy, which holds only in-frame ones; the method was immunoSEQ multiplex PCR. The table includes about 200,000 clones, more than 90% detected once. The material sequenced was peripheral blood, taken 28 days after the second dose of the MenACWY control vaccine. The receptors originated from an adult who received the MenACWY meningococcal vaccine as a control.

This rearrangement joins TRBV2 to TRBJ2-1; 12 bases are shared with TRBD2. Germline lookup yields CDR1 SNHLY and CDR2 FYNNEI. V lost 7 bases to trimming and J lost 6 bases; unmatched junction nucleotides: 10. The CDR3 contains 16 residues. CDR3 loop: CASTPGRLAGANEQFF. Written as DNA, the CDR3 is TGTGCCAGCACCCCAGGCCGACTAGCGGGAGCCAATGAGCAGTTCTTC.

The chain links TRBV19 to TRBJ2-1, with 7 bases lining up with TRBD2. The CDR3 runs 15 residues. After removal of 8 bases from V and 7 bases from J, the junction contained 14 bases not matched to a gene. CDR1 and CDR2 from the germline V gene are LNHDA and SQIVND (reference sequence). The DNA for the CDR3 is TGTGCCAGTCAGACAACTTCTAGCGGTCAGAATGAGCAGTTCTTC. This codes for CASQTTSSGQNEQFF.

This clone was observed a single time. The CDR3 sequence: CASSRETGSYNEQFF. The CDR3 bases are TGTGCCAGTAGTAGAGAGACAGGCTCCTACAATGAGCAGTTCTTC. The chain combines TRBV19 with TRBJ2-1, with D possibly TRBD1 on 6 matching bases. Germline lookup yields CDR1 LNHDA and CDR2 SQIVND (reference sequence). CDR3 length equals 15 residues. The ends were cut back, 4 bases at V and 0 bases at J, with 10 bases in the middle.

CDR3 protein: CASSERDRISGNTIYF. CDR3 in DNA: TGTGCCAGCAGTGAACGGGACAGGATCTCTGGAAACACCATATATTTT. The chain carries TRBV6-1 and TRBJ1-3, with 8 bases that match TRBD1. The junction had 3 bases not matched to a gene; V was cut back by 2 bases and J by 0 bases. Looked up from germline, CDR1 is MNHNS and CDR2 is SASEGT. The CDR3 is made up of 16 amino acids.

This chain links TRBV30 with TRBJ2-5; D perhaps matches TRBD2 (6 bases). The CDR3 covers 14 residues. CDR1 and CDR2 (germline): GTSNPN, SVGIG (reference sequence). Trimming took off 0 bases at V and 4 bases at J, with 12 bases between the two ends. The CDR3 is CAWSVRVGGETQYF. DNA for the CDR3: TGTGCCTGGAGTGTACGGGTGGGAGGAGAGACCCAGTACTTC.

The CDR3 sequence is CASSLGRGWTGELFF. In nucleotides, the CDR3 is TGTGCCAGCAGTTTAGGCCGCGGTTGGACCGGGGAGCTGTTTTTT. The chain is built from TRBV27 and TRBJ2-2; D ambiguous. Germline CDR1 and CDR2: MNHEY and SMNVEV (reference sequence). The CDR3 sequence is 15 residues long. V dropped 2 bases and J dropped 5 bases, with 12 bases sitting between them.

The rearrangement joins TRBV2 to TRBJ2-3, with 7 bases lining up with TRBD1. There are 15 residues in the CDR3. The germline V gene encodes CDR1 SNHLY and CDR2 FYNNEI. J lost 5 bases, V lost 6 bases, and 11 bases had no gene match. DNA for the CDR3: TGTGCCAGCAGACTGACAGGGTGGAGTCGAGATACGCAGTATTTT. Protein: CASRLTGWSRDTQYF.

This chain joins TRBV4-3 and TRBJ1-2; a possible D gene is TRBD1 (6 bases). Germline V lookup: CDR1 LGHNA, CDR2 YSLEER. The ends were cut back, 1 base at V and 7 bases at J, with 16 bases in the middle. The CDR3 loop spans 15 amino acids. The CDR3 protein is CASSQGATGRGGYTF. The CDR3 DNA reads TGCGCCAGCAGCCAAGGAGCTACAGGGCGGGGTGGCTACACCTTC.

CDR3 loop: CASSLPGTGKAQYF. DNA of the CDR3: TGTGCCAGCAGTTTACCCGGGACGGGGAAGGCCCAGTACTTC. The chain employs TRBV28 and TRBJ2-5; D is possibly TRBD1 or TRBD2 (5 bases each). The CDR3 is made up of 14 amino acids. Germline V lookup: CDR1 MDHEN, CDR2 SYDVKM. V was clipped by 2 bases and J by 9 bases, with 16 bases between them.

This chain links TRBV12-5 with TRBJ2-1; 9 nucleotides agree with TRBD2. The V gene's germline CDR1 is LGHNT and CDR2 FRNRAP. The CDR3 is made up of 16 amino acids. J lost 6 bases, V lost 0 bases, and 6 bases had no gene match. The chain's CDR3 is CASGLVPAGGGNEQFF. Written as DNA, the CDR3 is TGTGCTAGTGGTTTGGTACCGGCGGGAGGGGGCAATGAGCAGTTCTTC.

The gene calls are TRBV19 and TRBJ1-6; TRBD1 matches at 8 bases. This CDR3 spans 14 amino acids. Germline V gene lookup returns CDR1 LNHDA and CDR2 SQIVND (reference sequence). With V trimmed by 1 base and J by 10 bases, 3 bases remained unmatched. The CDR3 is CASSIGTGSSPLHF. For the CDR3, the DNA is TGTGCCAGTAGTATAGGGACAGGGAGCTCACCCCTCCACTTT.

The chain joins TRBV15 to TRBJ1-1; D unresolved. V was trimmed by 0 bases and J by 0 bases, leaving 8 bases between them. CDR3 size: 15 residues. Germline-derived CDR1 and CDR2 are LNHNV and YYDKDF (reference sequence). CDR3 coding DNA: TGTGCCACCAGCAGAGAGGTCAGTTTGAACACTGAAGCTTTCTTT. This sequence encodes CATSREVSLNTEAFF. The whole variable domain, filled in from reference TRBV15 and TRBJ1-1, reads DAMVIQNPRYQVTQFGKPVTLSCSQTLNHNVMYWYQQKSSQAPKLLFHYYDKDFNNEADTPDNFQSRRPNTSFCFLDIRSPGLGDTAMYLCATSREVSLNTEAFFGQGTRLTVV.

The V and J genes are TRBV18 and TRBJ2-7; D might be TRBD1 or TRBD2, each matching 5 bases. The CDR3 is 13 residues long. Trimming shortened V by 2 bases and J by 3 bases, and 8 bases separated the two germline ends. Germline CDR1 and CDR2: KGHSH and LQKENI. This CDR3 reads CASSPEGLYEQYF. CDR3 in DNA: TGTGCCAGCTCACCAGAGGGGCTCTACGAGCAGTACTTC. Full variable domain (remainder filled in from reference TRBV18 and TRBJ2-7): NAGVMQNPRHLVRRRGQEARLRCSPMKGHSHVYWYRQLPEEGLKFMVYLQKENIIDESGMPKERFSAEFPKEGPSILRIQQVVRGDSAAYFCASSPEGLYEQYFGPGTRLTVT.

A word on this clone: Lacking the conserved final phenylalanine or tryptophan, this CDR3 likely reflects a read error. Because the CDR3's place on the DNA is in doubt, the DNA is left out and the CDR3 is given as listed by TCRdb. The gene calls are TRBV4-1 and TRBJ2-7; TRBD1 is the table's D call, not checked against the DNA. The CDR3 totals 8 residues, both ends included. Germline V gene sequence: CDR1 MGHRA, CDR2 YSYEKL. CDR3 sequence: CASSPGGE.

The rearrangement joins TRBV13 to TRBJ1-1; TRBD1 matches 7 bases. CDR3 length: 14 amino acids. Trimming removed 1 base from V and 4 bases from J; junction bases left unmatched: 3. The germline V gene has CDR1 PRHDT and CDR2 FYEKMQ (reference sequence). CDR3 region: CASSLDRGSTEAFF. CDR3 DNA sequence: TGTGCCAGCAGCTTAGACAGGGGCAGCACTGAAGCTTTCTTT.

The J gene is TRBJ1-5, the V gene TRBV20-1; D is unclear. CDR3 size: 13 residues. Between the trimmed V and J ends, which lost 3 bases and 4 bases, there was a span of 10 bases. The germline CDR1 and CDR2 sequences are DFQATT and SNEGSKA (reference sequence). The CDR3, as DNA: TGCAGTGCTAGTGCCGGAAAAAATCAGCCCCAGCATTTT. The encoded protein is CSASAGKNQPQHF.

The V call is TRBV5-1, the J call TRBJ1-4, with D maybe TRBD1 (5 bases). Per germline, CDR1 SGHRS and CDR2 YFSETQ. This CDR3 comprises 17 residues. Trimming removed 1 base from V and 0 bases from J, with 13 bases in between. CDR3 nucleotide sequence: TGCGCCAGCAGCTTGATGGGGACGGGCGCAACTAATGAAAAACTGTTTTTT. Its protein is CASSLMGTGATNEKLFF.

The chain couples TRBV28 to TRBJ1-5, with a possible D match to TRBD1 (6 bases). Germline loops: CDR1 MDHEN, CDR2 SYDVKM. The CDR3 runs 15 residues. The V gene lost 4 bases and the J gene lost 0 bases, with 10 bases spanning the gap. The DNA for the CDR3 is TGTGCCAGCAGTTGGACAGCAAATAGCAATCAGCCCCAGCATTTT. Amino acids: CASSWTANSNQPQHF.

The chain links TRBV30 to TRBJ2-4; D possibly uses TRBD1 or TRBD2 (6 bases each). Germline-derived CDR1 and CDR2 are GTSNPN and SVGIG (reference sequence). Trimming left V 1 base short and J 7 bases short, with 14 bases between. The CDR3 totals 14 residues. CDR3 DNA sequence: TGTGCCTGGAGTGACGGTAGGGGGGCGAACATTCAGTACTTC. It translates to CAWSDGRGANIQYF.

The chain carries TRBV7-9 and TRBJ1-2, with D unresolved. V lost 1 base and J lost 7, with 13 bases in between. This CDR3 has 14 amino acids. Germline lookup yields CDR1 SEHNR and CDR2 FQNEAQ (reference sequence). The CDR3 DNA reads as TGTGCCAGCAGCTTAGAGGGATTTGTTGTTGGCTACACCTTC. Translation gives CASSLEGFVVGYTF.

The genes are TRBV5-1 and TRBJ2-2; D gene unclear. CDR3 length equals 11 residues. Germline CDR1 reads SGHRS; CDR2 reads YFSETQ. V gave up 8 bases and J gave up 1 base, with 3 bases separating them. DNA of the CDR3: TGCGCCAGTCAGAACACCGGGGAGCTGTTTTTT. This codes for CASQNTGELFF.